This is a list of T cell receptor beta chains from one sample in a study of cytomegalovirus exposure and HLA in healthy donors. Repertoires were generated with immunoSEQ multiplex PCR, while TCRdb's copy carries only in-frame clones and drops some. The sample holds 150,000 to 200,000 clones, roughly 77% seen once. The specimen sequenced was PBMCs. Receptors originate from a male donor in good health and CMV-seropositive. CDR3s include the opening cysteine and the closing phenylalanine or tryptophan. Fields, in order: CDR3 length, D gene, V gene, J gene, clone size, CDR3 protein, CDR3 DNA. A D gene is named only where the DNA matches it firmly. Not all rows give a size; the values are once, few, many and, for expanded clones, a class.

CDR3 length: 13; D gene: NA; V gene: TRBV19; J gene: TRBJ2-5; clone size: NA; CDR3 protein: CASISAEQETQYF; CDR3 DNA: TGTGCCAGTATTTCGGCGGAACAAGAGACCCAGTACTTC
CDR3 length: 15; D gene: TRBD2; V gene: TRBV5-1; J gene: TRBJ2-3; clone size: NA; CDR3 protein: CASSGLAGGLDTQYF; CDR3 DNA: TGCGCCAGCAGCGGACTAGCGGGGGGCTTAGATACGCAGTATTTT
CDR3 length: 15; D gene: TRBD1; V gene: TRBV4-2; J gene: TRBJ1-2; clone size: NA; CDR3 protein: CASSQERTGLSGYTF; CDR3 DNA: TGTGCCAGCAGCCAAGAGAGGACAGGACTAAGTGGCTACACCTTC
CDR3 length: 16; D gene: NA; V gene: TRBV14; J gene: TRBJ1-2; clone size: NA; CDR3 protein: CASSQSGPGNPYGYTF; CDR3 DNA: TGTGCCAGCAGCCAGAGTGGTCCAGGGAATCCCTATGGCTACACCTTC
CDR3 length: 17; D gene: TRBD2; V gene: TRBV30; J gene: TRBJ2-7; clone size: once; CDR3 protein: CAWSVGGLAGVTLEQYF; CDR3 DNA: TGTGCCTGGAGTGTGGGGGGTCTAGCGGGAGTCACACTCGAGCAGTACTTC
CDR3 length: 12; D gene: TRBD1; V gene: TRBV29-1; J gene: TRBJ2-5; clone size: NA; CDR3 protein: CSVLQGEETQYF; CDR3 DNA: TGCAGCGTTTTACAGGGGGAGGAGACCCAGTACTTC
CDR3 length: 15; D gene: TRBD1; V gene: TRBV19; J gene: TRBJ1-2; clone size: NA; CDR3 protein: CASTLAGGQGGGYTF; CDR3 DNA: TGTGCCAGTACCCTGGCAGGGGGACAGGGAGGAGGCTACACCTTC
CDR3 length: 16; D gene: TRBD1; V gene: TRBV5-4; J gene: TRBJ1-4; clone size: few; CDR3 protein: CASSKDRGLLGEKLFF; CDR3 DNA: TGTGCCAGCAGCAAGGACAGGGGATTATTAGGGGAAAAACTGTTTTTT
CDR3 length: 13; D gene: TRBD1; V gene: TRBV7-9; J gene: TRBJ1-1; clone size: few; CDR3 protein: CASSVGQGTEAFF; CDR3 DNA: TGTGCCAGCAGCGTGGGACAGGGCACTGAAGCTTTCTTT
CDR3 length: 16; D gene: NA; V gene: TRBV18; J gene: TRBJ1-1; clone size: NA; CDR3 protein: CASSPRRAPSATEAFF; CDR3 DNA: TGTGCCAGCTCACCACGGAGGGCCCCGAGCGCCACTGAAGCTTTCTTT
CDR3 length: 16; D gene: TRBD1; V gene: TRBV7-6; J gene: TRBJ1-5; clone size: NA; CDR3 protein: CASSLMTGESNQPQHF; CDR3 DNA: TGTGCCAGCAGCTTAATGACAGGGGAAAGCAATCAGCCCCAGCATTTT
CDR3 length: 14; D gene: TRBD1; V gene: TRBV4-2; J gene: TRBJ1-2; clone size: NA; CDR3 protein: CASSRDRRVYGYTF; CDR3 DNA: TGTGCCAGCAGTCGGGACAGGCGAGTCTATGGCTACACCTTC
CDR3 length: 14; D gene: NA; V gene: TRBV6-5; J gene: TRBJ1-3; clone size: NA; CDR3 protein: CASSYSDNGNTIYF; CDR3 DNA: TGTGCCAGCAGTTACTCCGACAATGGAAACACCATATATTTT
CDR3 length: 13; D gene: NA; V gene: TRBV4-1; J gene: TRBJ1-1; clone size: NA; CDR3 protein: CASSQDEAGPAFF; CDR3 DNA: TGCGCCAGCAGCCAAGATGAAGCGGGACCCGCTTTCTTT
CDR3 length: 17; D gene: TRBD2; V gene: TRBV7-6; J gene: TRBJ2-7; clone size: few; CDR3 protein: CASSPGLAGVSGYEQYF; CDR3 DNA: TGTGCCAGCAGCCCCGGACTAGCGGGAGTAAGTGGTTACGAGCAGTACTTC
CDR3 length: 16; D gene: NA; V gene: TRBV11-2; J gene: TRBJ2-1; clone size: NA; CDR3 protein: CASSLHTTRGYNEQFF; CDR3 DNA: TGTGCCAGCAGCCTACACACCACCCGAGGGTACAATGAGCAGTTCTTC
CDR3 length: 13; D gene: NA; V gene: TRBV2; J gene: TRBJ1-3; clone size: NA; CDR3 protein: CACPSKRGNTIYF; CDR3 DNA: TGTGCCTGTCCCTCCAAGCGGGGAAACACCATATATTTT
CDR3 length: 15; D gene: TRBD2; V gene: TRBV28; J gene: TRBJ2-7; clone size: NA; CDR3 protein: CASRGATSASYEQYF; CDR3 DNA: TGTGCCAGCAGGGGTGCCACTAGCGCGTCCTACGAGCAGTACTTC
CDR3 length: 15; D gene: NA; V gene: TRBV5-6; J gene: TRBJ1-5; clone size: NA; CDR3 protein: CASSLGPPGIRPQHF; CDR3 DNA: TGTGCCAGCAGCTTGGGGCCCCCGGGGATCCGGCCCCAGCATTTT
CDR3 length: 15; D gene: NA; V gene: TRBV5-1; J gene: TRBJ1-1; clone size: NA; CDR3 protein: CASSLEGGMNTEAFF; CDR3 DNA: TGCGCCAGCAGCTTGGAAGGAGGGATGAACACTGAAGCTTTCTTT
CDR3 length: 13; D gene: NA; V gene: TRBV7-9; J gene: TRBJ2-2; clone size: few; CDR3 protein: CASALFYTGELFF; CDR3 DNA: TGTGCCAGCGCACTATTTTACACCGGGGAGCTGTTTTTT
CDR3 length: 15; D gene: NA; V gene: TRBV7-9; J gene: TRBJ2-7; clone size: NA; CDR3 protein: CSSSLAGTSSYEQYF; CDR3 DNA: TGTTCCAGCAGCTTAGCCGGGACAAGTTCCTACGAGCAGTACTTC
CDR3 length: 15; D gene: NA; V gene: TRBV9; J gene: TRBJ2-1; clone size: NA; CDR3 protein: CASSVEAGAYNEQFF; CDR3 DNA: TGTGCCAGCAGCGTAGAGGCAGGGGCCTACAATGAGCAGTTCTTC
CDR3 length: 14; D gene: NA; V gene: TRBV28; J gene: TRBJ1-5; clone size: NA; CDR3 protein: CATTGTPSNQPQHF; CDR3 DNA: TGTGCCACCACCGGGACACCTAGCAATCAGCCCCAGCATTTT
CDR3 length: 17; D gene: TRBD2; V gene: TRBV14; J gene: TRBJ2-2; clone size: NA; CDR3 protein: CASSRGLAGANTGELFF; CDR3 DNA: TGTGCCAGCAGCCGAGGACTAGCGGGAGCAAACACCGGGGAGCTGTTTTTT
CDR3 length: 14; D gene: TRBD1; V gene: TRBV15; J gene: TRBJ1-2; clone size: NA; CDR3 protein: CATSARDSIYGYTF; CDR3 DNA: TGTGCCACCAGCGCCCGGGACAGCATCTATGGCTACACCTTC
CDR3 length: 15; D gene: NA; V gene: TRBV6-1; J gene: TRBJ1-5; clone size: once; CDR3 protein: CASIKGSGTNQPQHF; CDR3 DNA: TGTGCCAGCATTAAGGGGTCTGGGACAAACCAGCCCCAGCATTTT
CDR3 length: 16; D gene: TRBD2; V gene: TRBV5-8; J gene: TRBJ2-5; clone size: NA; CDR3 protein: CASSAPGLASSETQYF; CDR3 DNA: TGTGCCAGCAGCGCTCCGGGACTAGCATCGTCGGAGACCCAGTACTTC
CDR3 length: 15; D gene: NA; V gene: TRBV9; J gene: TRBJ2-2; clone size: few; CDR3 protein: CASSVEAADTGELFF; CDR3 DNA: TGTGCCAGCAGCGTAGAGGCGGCAGACACCGGGGAGCTGTTTTTT
CDR3 length: 15; D gene: NA; V gene: TRBV28; J gene: TRBJ2-2; clone size: NA; CDR3 protein: CASRPLGLSTGELFF; CDR3 DNA: TGTGCCAGCAGGCCTCTGGGACTGTCCACCGGGGAGCTGTTTTTT
CDR3 length: 15; D gene: NA; V gene: TRBV19; J gene: TRBJ1-1; clone size: once; CDR3 protein: CASSIGDGVGTEAFF; CDR3 DNA: TGTGCCAGTAGTATCGGCGACGGGGTCGGCACTGAAGCTTTCTTT